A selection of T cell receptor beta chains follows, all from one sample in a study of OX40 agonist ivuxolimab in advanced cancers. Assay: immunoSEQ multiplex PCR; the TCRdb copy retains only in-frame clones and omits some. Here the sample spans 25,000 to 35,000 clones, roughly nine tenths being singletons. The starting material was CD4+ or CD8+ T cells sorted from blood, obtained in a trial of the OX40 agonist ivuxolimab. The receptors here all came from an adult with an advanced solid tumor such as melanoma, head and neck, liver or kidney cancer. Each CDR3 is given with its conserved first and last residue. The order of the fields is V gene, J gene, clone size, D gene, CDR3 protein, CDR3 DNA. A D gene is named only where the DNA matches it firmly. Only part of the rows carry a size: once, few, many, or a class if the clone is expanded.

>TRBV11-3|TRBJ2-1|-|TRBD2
CASSSPGLAGSYNEQFF
TGTGCCAGCAGCTCCCCGGGGCTAGCGGGCTCCTACAATGAGCAGTTCTTC
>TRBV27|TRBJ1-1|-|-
CASSLRGWGMNTEAFF
TGTGCCAGCAGTTTAAGGGGTTGGGGAATGAACACTGAAGCTTTCTTT
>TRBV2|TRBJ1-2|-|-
CANYGYTF
TGTGCCAACTATGGCTACACCTTC
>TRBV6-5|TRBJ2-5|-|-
CASSYLPRRGQETQYF
TGTGCCAGCAGTTACCTCCCGAGAAGGGGCCAAGAGACCCAGTACTTC
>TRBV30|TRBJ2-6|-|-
CAWMGAGGANVLTF
TGTGCCTGGATGGGCGCGGGGGGGGCCAACGTCCTGACTTTC
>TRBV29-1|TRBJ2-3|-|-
CSVEGSYRESPTDTQYF
TGCAGCGTTGAAGGATCCTACAGAGAGAGCCCCACAGATACGCAGTATTTT
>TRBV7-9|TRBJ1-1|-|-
CASSLGVTEAFF
TGTGCCAGCAGCCTCGGGGTCACTGAAGCTTTCTTT
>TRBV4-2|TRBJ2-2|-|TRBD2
CASSPYPPRLAGNTGELFF
TGTGCCAGCAGCCCCTACCCCCCGAGACTAGCGGGGAACACCGGGGAGCTGTTTTTT
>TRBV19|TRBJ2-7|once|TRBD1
CASSEQGAYEQYF
TGTGCCAGTAGTGAACAGGGGGCATACGAGCAGTACTTC
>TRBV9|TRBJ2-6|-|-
CASSVGSGANVLTF
TGTGCCAGCAGCGTGGGTTCTGGGGCCAACGTCCTGACTTTC
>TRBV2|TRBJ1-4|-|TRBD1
CASSRRGGLGNEKLFF
TGTGCCAGCAGTCGCAGGGGGGGCCTCGGTAATGAAAAACTGTTTTTT
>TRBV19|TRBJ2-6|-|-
CASSILASGANVLTF
TGTGCCAGTAGTATTTTGGCTTCTGGGGCCAACGTCCTGACTTTC
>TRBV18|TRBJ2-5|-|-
CASSPGQKYQETQYF
TGTGCCAGCTCACCCGGACAGAAGTACCAAGAGACCCAGTACTTC
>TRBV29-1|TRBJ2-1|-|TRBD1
CSVVSIPDRGTYNEQFF
TGCAGCGTCGTTTCCATTCCCGACAGGGGGACGTACAATGAGCAGTTCTTC
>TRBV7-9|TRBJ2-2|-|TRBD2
CASSSAGSGELFF
TGTGCCAGCAGCTCAGCGGGGTCCGGGGAGCTGTTTTTT
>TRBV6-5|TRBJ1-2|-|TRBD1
CASREPGQGYGYTF
TGTGCCAGCAGGGAACCGGGACAGGGCTATGGCTACACCTTC
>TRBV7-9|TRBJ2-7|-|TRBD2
CASSLVSSGRSYEQYF
TGTGCCAGCAGCTTAGTAAGCAGCGGGAGATCCTACGAGCAGTACTTC
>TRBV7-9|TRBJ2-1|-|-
CASSLTKEGSGEQFF
TGTGCCAGCAGCTTAACCAAGGAGGGAAGCGGTGAGCAGTTCTTC
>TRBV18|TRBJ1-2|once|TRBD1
CASTTDRDYGYTF
TGTGCCAGCACAACCGACAGGGACTATGGCTACACCTTC
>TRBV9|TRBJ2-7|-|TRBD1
CASSARTGTGGHEQYF
TGTGCCAGCAGCGCGAGAACCGGGACAGGGGGTCACGAGCAGTACTTC
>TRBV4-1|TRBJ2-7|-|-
CASSHSYNGAYEQYF
TGCGCCAGCAGCCATTCCTACAACGGGGCGTACGAGCAGTACTTC
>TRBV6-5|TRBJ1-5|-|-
CASKGGSGNQPQHF
TGTGCCAGCAAAGGGGGTTCAGGGAATCAGCCCCAGCATTTT
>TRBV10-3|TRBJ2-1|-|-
CAISNRISPGYNEQFF
TGTGCCATCAGTAATAGAATTAGCCCCGGCTACAATGAGCAGTTCTTC
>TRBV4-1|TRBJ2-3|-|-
CASSQEVQDTQYF
TGCGCCAGCAGCCAGGAGGTTCAGGATACGCAGTATTTT
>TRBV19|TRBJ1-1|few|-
CASSRGGTNTEAFF
TGTGCCAGTAGCAGAGGAGGAACTAACACTGAAGCTTTCTTT
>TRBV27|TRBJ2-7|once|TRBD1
CASSLWTGGDEQYF
TGTGCCAGCAGTTTATGGACAGGGGGCGACGAGCAGTACTTC
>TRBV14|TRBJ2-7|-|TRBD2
CASSPGGGLAGGAYEQYF
TGTGCCAGCAGCCCGGGGGGCGGACTAGCGGGAGGCGCCTACGAGCAGTACTTC
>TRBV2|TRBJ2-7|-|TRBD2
CASTGLAGTYEQYF
TGTGCCAGCACGGGACTAGCGGGGACCTACGAGCAGTACTTC
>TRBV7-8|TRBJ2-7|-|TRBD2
CASSGRGGLMDEQYF
TGTGCCAGCAGCGGTCGCGGGGGTTTAATGGACGAGCAGTACTTC